One and the same sample provided the 16 T cell receptor beta chains below, sequenced in a study of blood T cells in healthy people across ages. Through a sample-barcoded 5' primer and a J-beta primer mix, a second PCR was run for roughly 6 to 11 cycles. MiXCR, applied by TCRdb to the 5' RACE reads, yields one record per CDR3 protein. This sample yields about 1.8 million distinct CDR3 sequences, of which 49% are seen a single time; less than 2.5% belongs to the top ten. Sequencing used blood. The receptors derive from a woman in her 40s in good health.

The rearrangement joins TRBV4-2 to TRBJ1-2, with D possibly matching TRBD1 (6 bases). V was trimmed by 3 bases and J by 8 bases, leaving 13 bases between them. The CDR3 loop spans 13 amino acids. The germline V gene has CDR1 LGHNA and CDR2 YNFKEQ. The CDR3 loop is CASSQANRDGYTF. CDR3 sequence (DNA): TGTGCCAGCAGCCAGGCTAACAGGGACGGCTACACCTTC.

The CDR3 DNA follows: TGTGCCAGTAGTATAGTACTAGCGGCCTACAATGAGCAGTTCTTC. Protein product: CASSIVLAAYNEQFF. V is TRBV19 and J is TRBJ2-1; 8 bases are a match to TRBD2. The CDR3 is 15 residues long. Germline CDR1 is LNHDA and CDR2 is SQIVND (reference sequence). The V and J ends lost 1 base and 2 bases, in that order; junction bases with no gene match: 1.

V and J are TRBV7-9 and TRBJ1-1, with D hard to call. The CDR3 has 14 amino acids. Germline V CDR1 and CDR2: SEHNR, FQNEAQ (reference sequence). V lost 1 base and J lost 4, with 10 bases in between. CDR3 coding DNA: TGTGCCAGCAGCTTAGAGGTACTGAGCACTGAAGCTTTCTTT. Amino acids: CASSLEVLSTEAFF.

This clonotype showed up just a few times. The chain has TRBV7-2 and TRBJ2-3, with 9 bases aligning to TRBD2. CDR1 and CDR2 (germline): SGHTA, FQGNSA. This CDR3 is 15 amino acids long. Trimming took 7 bases from V and 8 from J; bases not matched to a gene: 13. Here the CDR3 reads CASNRKGLAFGTQYF. The DNA for the CDR3 is TGTGCCAGCAACCGAAAGGGACTAGCTTTCGGTACGCAGTATTTT.

This sequence joins TRBV9 and TRBJ2-5, with 8 nucleotides matching TRBD2. This CDR3 has 15 amino acids. The ends lost 3 bases at V and 4 bases at J; junction bases unmatched: 8. The germline CDR1 and CDR2 sequences are SGDLS and YYNGEE. CDR3 coding DNA: TGTGCCAGCAGCGCGGGAGGGTTCGGTGGAGAGACCCAGTACTTC. Amino acid sequence: CASSAGGFGGETQYF.

V is TRBV5-1 and J is TRBJ2-1, with 8 nucleotides matching TRBD1. The CDR3 consists of 16 residues. V shed 3 bases, J shed 4 bases, and the junction held 9 bases outside the gene matches. Germline-derived CDR1 and CDR2 are SGHRS and YFSETQ. CDR3 sequence reads: CASSSQGQGRYNEQFF. The CDR3, as DNA: TGCGCCAGCAGCTCCCAAGGACAGGGAAGGTACAATGAGCAGTTCTTC.

Only a few counts were recorded for this clonotype. CDR3: CATSPGLAGAPEGQFF. CDR3 sequence (DNA): TGTGCCACCAGCCCTGGACTAGCGGGGGCCCCGGAGGGTCAGTTCTTC. V usage is TRBV15 and J usage is TRBJ2-1; 13 nucleotides match TRBD2. CDR1 is LNHNV, CDR2 YYDKDF, per germline (reference sequence). The CDR3 extends over 16 amino acids. With V trimmed by 5 bases and J by 13 bases, 14 bases remained unmatched. The full variable domain, its missing parts supplied by reference TRBV15 and TRBJ2-1, is DAMVIQNPRYQVTQFGKPVTLSCSQTLNHNVMYWYQQKSSQAPKLLFHYYDKDFNNEADTPDNFQSRRPNTSFCFLDIRSPGLGDTAMYLCATSPGLAGAPEGQFFGPGTRLTVL.

The chain uses TRBV9 and TRBJ1-6; possibly TRBD1 for D (5 bases). The germline V gene has CDR1 SGDLS and CDR2 YYNGEE. The CDR3 sequence is 11 residues long. The V end lost 4 bases, the J end lost 13 bases, and 9 bases lay between the germline ends. DNA of the CDR3: TGTGCCAGCAGCTTCCAGGGCCCCCTCCACTTT. Its translation: CASSFQGPLHF.

V usage is TRBV20-1 and J usage is TRBJ2-3; D gene ambiguous. The CDR3 length is 13 residues. Germline CDR1 reads DFQATT; CDR2 reads SNEGSKA (reference sequence). Deletions cut 2 bases from V and 3 bases from J, with 9 bases between. CDR3 residues: CSARSDTTDTQYF. The DNA for the CDR3 is TGCAGTGCTAGATCCGACACAACAGATACGCAGTATTTT.

This clonotype was recorded a few times. The V call is TRBV6-2 or TRBV6-3, the J call TRBJ2-1; D possibly corresponds to TRBD1 (5 bases). V gave up 0 bases and J gave up 12 bases, with 9 bases separating them. Germline V gene sequence: CDR1 MNHEY, CDR2 SVGEGT. The CDR3 sequence is 12 residues long. CDR3 sequence reads: CASSYSGDGQFF. Here the CDR3 DNA reads TGTGCCAGCAGTTACTCAGGGGATGGGCAGTTCTTC.

The V gene is TRBV2, the J gene TRBJ2-3, with 11 nucleotides matching TRBD2. The V gene end was trimmed by 9 bases and the J gene end by 1 base; junction bases not matched to a gene: 3. The germline CDR1 and CDR2 sequences are SNHLY and FYNNEI. CDR3 length equals 14 residues. The CDR3 reads CASPLAGGTDTQYF. The CDR3 DNA reads TGTGCCAGTCCACTAGCGGGGGGCACAGATACGCAGTATTTT.

The V call is TRBV27, the J call TRBJ2-5; perhaps TRBD2 as D (5 bases). V lost 5 bases and J lost 5, with 12 bases in between. The length of the CDR3 is 13 residues. Germline CDR1 MNHEY, CDR2 SMNVEV (reference sequence). CDR3 nucleotide sequence: TGTGCCAGCAGTACCGGGATGGGGGAGACCCAGTACTTC. Amino acid sequence: CASSTGMGETQYF.

The chain links TRBV20-1 to TRBJ2-3; D is uncertain. V lost 3 bases and J 1 base, leaving 5 bases between the germline ends. CDR3 length equals 12 residues. Germline V gene data show CDR1 as DFQATT and CDR2 as SNEGSKA (reference sequence). Here the CDR3 reads CSARDGTDTQYF. Here the CDR3 DNA reads TGCAGTGCTAGGGACGGCACAGATACGCAGTATTTT.

This chain connects TRBV10-3 to TRBJ1-5; D is perhaps TRBD1 (5 bases). This CDR3 comprises 16 residues. The V gene's germline CDR1 is ENHRY and CDR2 SYGVKD. The germline V and J ends were trimmed by 3 bases and 0 bases, with 12 bases remaining between them. The CDR3 nucleotides are TGTGCCATCAGTGAAAGGGAGGGACCTAGCAATCAGCCCCAGCATTTT. Translating gives CAISEREGPSNQPQHF.

This rearrangement joins TRBV5-1 to TRBJ2-1; 8 nucleotides line up with TRBD2. The J call may be mistaken, given a closer DNA end match to TRBJ2-7. The CDR3 runs 15 residues. The V gene's germline CDR1 is SGHRS and CDR2 YFSETQ. The CDR3 spells CASSLDGTSYNEQYF. In DNA form, the CDR3 reads TGCGCCAGCAGCTTGGACGGGACTAGTTACAATGAGCAGTACTTC.

The V call is TRBV19, the J call TRBJ1-2; weak D call: TRBD1 (5 bases). The CDR3 totals 14 residues. V was cut by 9 bases and J by 4 bases, with 18 bases left in between. Looked up from germline, CDR1 is LNHDA and CDR2 is SQIVND (reference sequence). The CDR3 DNA reads TGTGCCAGACATTTACCGGGACGCATCTATGGCTACACCTTC. The encoded protein is CARHLPGRIYGYTF.